This T cell receptor (beta chain) was obtained from a study of T cell responses to AZD1222 COVID-19 vaccine. Study observations and caveats: White British donors predominated, females outnumbered males, and clonal diversity was possibly underestimated.

Comment on this clone: Antigen unknown.

TCRdb keeps only in-frame clones here, not all; method: immunoSEQ multiplex PCR. The data show fewer than 50,000 clones, with 90% seen just once and roughly 35% held by the top ten. The CDR3 has 12 residues. The V end was cut by 3 bases, the J end by 6 bases, with 7 bases between. Germline V gene sequence: CDR1 SGHRS, CDR2 YFSETQ. The chain links TRBV5-1 to TRBJ2-1; D is perhaps TRBD2 (6 bases). This clonotype was obtained from an adult who received the AZD1222 COVID-19 vaccine. The material was peripheral blood, obtained 28 days after the second AZD1222 dose. The CDR3 bases are TGCGCCAGCAGCTGGACTACCAATGAGCAGTTCTTC. This translates into CASSWTTNEQFF.